The rows below give T cell receptor beta chains drawn from one sample of a study of CXCR3-negative and CXCR3-positive naive CD8 T cells. TCRdb reworked the 5' RACE reads into one entry per CDR3 protein, no DNA. Recorded for this sample: over 45,000 distinct CDR3 sequences. The source material was naive CXCR3- CD8+ T cells from blood. These receptor sequences come from a human donor in good health. Some clones in this sample may be carry-over from other donors' samples. Each CDR3 is given with its conserved first and last residue. Each record gives: V gene, J gene, CDR3 protein.

V: TRBV4-2; J: TRBJ2-4; CDR3: CASSQEQALVVDIQYF
V: TRBV5-1; J: TRBJ2-7; CDR3: CASSEGPDYEQYF
V: TRBV12-5; J: TRBJ2-5; CDR3: CASGPSAETQYF
V: TRBV7-2; J: TRBJ2-2; CDR3: CASSSPTGMNTGELFF
V: TRBV7-2; J: TRBJ2-7; CDR3: CASSLGNRYEQYF
V: TRBV28; J: TRBJ2-3; CDR3: CASSRPGETRDTQYF
V: TRBV6-2/TRBV6-3; J: TRBJ2-7; CDR3: CASTRQWTGMMFYEQYF
V: TRBV7-3; J: TRBJ2-5; CDR3: CASSSGGALETQYF
V: TRBV27; J: TRBJ2-3; CDR3: CASSLSAGLAVDTQYF
V: TRBV7-2; J: TRBJ2-5; CDR3: CASSPSPPVARETQYF
V: TRBV4-2; J: TRBJ2-2; CDR3: CASSQDSASGGRNTGELFF
V: TRBV4-3; J: TRBJ2-7; CDR3: CASSQATGASSYEQYF
V: TRBV6-5; J: TRBJ2-7; CDR3: CASSYYGTGLSEQYF
V: TRBV7-3; J: TRBJ2-5; CDR3: CASSFGAWETQYF
V: TRBV28; J: TRBJ2-7; CDR3: CASSSERARYEQYF
V: TRBV6-5; J: TRBJ2-7; CDR3: CASSYDRGYEQYF
V: TRBV4-3; J: TRBJ2-5; CDR3: CASSQTFLTKETQYF
V: TRBV10-3; J: TRBJ2-3; CDR3: CATAPGLAETDTQYF
V: TRBV20-1; J: TRBJ2-1; CDR3: CSASQSSYNEQFF
V: TRBV29-1; J: TRBJ1-1; CDR3: CSVEDLHPGRKRGELRNTEAFF
V: TRBV5-6; J: TRBJ2-3; CDR3: CASRPPGQIDTATQYF
V: TRBV29-1; J: TRBJ2-6; CDR3: CSVEDPQVSGANVLTF
V: TRBV7-2; J: TRBJ2-2; CDR3: CASSFRGRLFGGELFF
V: TRBV11-2; J: TRBJ2-5; CDR3: CASRGLAEFQETQYF
V: TRBV4-3; J: TRBJ2-2; CDR3: CASSQDGGTGELFF
V: TRBV29-1; J: TRBJ2-3; CDR3: CSVEARQVRADTQYF